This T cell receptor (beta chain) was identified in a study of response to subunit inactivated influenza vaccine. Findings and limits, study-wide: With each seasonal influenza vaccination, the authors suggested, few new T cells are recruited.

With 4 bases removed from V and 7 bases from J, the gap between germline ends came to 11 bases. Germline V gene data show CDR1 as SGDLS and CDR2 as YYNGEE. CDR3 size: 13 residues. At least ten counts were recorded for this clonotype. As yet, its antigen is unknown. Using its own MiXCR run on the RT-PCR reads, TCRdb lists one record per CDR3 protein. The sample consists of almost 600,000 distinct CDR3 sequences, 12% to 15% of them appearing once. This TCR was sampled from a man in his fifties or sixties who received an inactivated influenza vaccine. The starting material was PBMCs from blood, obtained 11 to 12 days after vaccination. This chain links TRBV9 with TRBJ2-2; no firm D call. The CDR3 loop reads CASSLEVGGELFF. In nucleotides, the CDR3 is TGTGCCAGCAGCTTAGAAGTCGGCGGGGAGCTGTTTTTT.